This TCR beta chain stems from a study of Graves' ophthalmopathy and Graves' hyperthyroidism. Amplified material comprised TCR beta CDR3 regions derived from RNA transcripts. The workflow started with a first-round RT-PCR run with HTBI primers and then moved on to a second-round multiplex PCR. TCRdb passed the multiplex PCR reads through MiXCR, listing each CDR3 protein once. The sample lists some 240,000 distinct CDR3 sequences, 40% to 50% occurring once. J lost 2 bases, V lost 2 bases, and 6 bases had no gene match. This CDR3 has 16 amino acids. Germline CDR1 SNHLY, CDR2 FYNNEI. This clonotype was counted a single time.

This TCR derives from an adult man with Graves' ophthalmopathy. The sample consisted of peripheral blood. The chain combines TRBV2 with TRBJ1-3; 7 bases are shared with TRBD1. CDR3 sequence: CASSESFQGAGNTIYF. The CDR3 nucleotides read TGTGCCAGCAGTGAATCCTTCCAGGGGGCTGGAAACACCATATATTTT.